The 16 T cell receptor beta chains below all came from one sample that was sequenced in a study of identical twins. TCRdb reprocessed the 5' RACE reads via MiXCR and lists one record per CDR3 protein. The sample has 400,000 to 550,000 distinct CDR3 sequences; approximately 25% are singletons. Separately, the same data were catalogued under a study of T cells expressing NK-cell markers.

Sequencing was done on a sample of CD4+ T cells sorted from blood. The receptors here all came from a woman aged 18 to 35 in good health.

Only a few counts were recorded for this clonotype. Written as DNA, the CDR3 is TGTGCCACCAGTGATTATGGGCATGGGCAGTTCTTC. Translated: CATSDYGHGQFF. This rearrangement joins TRBV24-1 to TRBJ2-1; D is uncertain. Germline loops: CDR1 KGHDR, CDR2 SFDVKD. CDR3 length equals 12 residues. V was cut by 2 bases and J by 12 bases, with 10 bases left in between.

This clonotype was seen a few times. This chain links TRBV5-1 with TRBJ2-2; 8 bases agree with TRBD1. Germline CDR1 reads SGHRS; CDR2 reads YFSETQ. There are 15 residues in the CDR3. V gave up 4 bases and J gave up 6 bases; unmatched junction bases: 8. This CDR3 reads CASSTIGTGSGELFF. The DNA for the CDR3 is TGCGCCAGCAGCACCATCGGGACAGGATCCGGGGAGCTGTTTTTT.

This clonotype was detected many times. The rearrangement joins TRBV7-2 to TRBJ1-1, with a tentative D call TRBD1 (5 bases). The CDR3 loop spans 15 amino acids. CDR1 is SGHTA, CDR2 FQGNSA, per germline. V was cut by 4 bases and J by 4 bases, with 16 bases left in between. The CDR3: CASSSGGAGSTEAFF. For the CDR3, the DNA is TGTGCCAGCAGCTCTGGAGGGGCGGGATCCACTGAAGCTTTCTTT. Drawing the rest from reference TRBV7-2 and TRBJ1-1, the complete variable domain is GAGVSQSPSNKVTEKGKDVELRCDPISGHTALYWYRQSLGQGLEFLIYFQGNSAPDKSGLPSDRFSAERTGGSVSTLTIQRTQQEDSAVYLCASSSGGAGSTEAFFGQGTRLTVV.

CDR3 DNA sequence: TGCAGTGCTGGGGGCGTCAAACGCGAGCAGTACTTC. It codes for CSAGGVKREQYF. The chain couples TRBV20-1 to TRBJ2-7; perhaps TRBD1 as D (6 bases). The V end lost 5 bases, the J end lost 6 bases, and 14 bases lay between the germline ends. The CDR3 runs to 12 residues. Germline V gene lookup returns CDR1 DFQATT and CDR2 SNEGSKA (reference sequence).

The sample holds many counts of this clonotype. The gene calls are TRBV6-5 and TRBJ1-2, with 7 bases aligning to TRBD1. J lost 2 bases, V lost 0 bases, and 3 bases had no gene match. The CDR3 runs 15 residues. Germline lookup yields CDR1 MNHEY and CDR2 SVGAGI. CDR3 loop: CASSYSSTGNYGYTF. The CDR3 bases are TGTGCCAGCAGTTACTCTTCGACAGGGAACTATGGCTACACCTTC.

This clonotype occurred a few times. The CDR3 sequence: CASSVTPEQFF. CDR3 sequence (DNA): TGTGCCAGCAGCGTGACACCCGAGCAGTTCTTC. This chain links TRBV7-2 with TRBJ2-1; D gene ambiguous. Trimming left V 5 bases short and J 10 bases short, with 9 bases between. The CDR3 totals 11 residues. CDR1 is SGHTA and CDR2 is FQGNSA in the germline V gene. Combining the CDR3 with reference TRBV7-2 and TRBJ2-1 gives the whole variable domain GAGVSQSPSNKVTEKGKDVELRCDPISGHTALYWYRQSLGQGLEFLIYFQGNSAPDKSGLPSDRFSAERTGGSVSTLTIQRTQQEDSAVYLCASSVTPEQFFGPGTRLTVL.

The sample holds a few counts of this clonotype. This sequence joins TRBV6-1 and TRBJ2-2; 10 nucleotides agree with TRBD2. V trimming: 6 bases; J trimming: 3 bases; junction bases outside the gene matches: 13. CDR1 is MNHNS, CDR2 SASEGT, per germline. The CDR3 length is 18 residues. The CDR3 sequence: CASRNRVAGGGDTGELFF. CDR3 coding DNA: TGTGCCAGCAGGAATCGGGTAGCGGGGGGAGGGGACACCGGGGAGCTGTTTTTT.

In its sample, this clonotype was seen a few times. The rearrangement uses TRBV20-1 and TRBJ2-3; a possible D gene is TRBD2 (5 bases). Germline values: CDR1 DFQATT, CDR2 SNEGSKA (reference sequence). Trimming took 6 bases from V and 1 from J, leaving 17 bases between them. The CDR3 runs to 15 residues. Written as DNA, the CDR3 is TGCAGTGCCCCCCAGAGGGCCCTACGCACAGATACGCAGTATTTT. Protein sequence: CSAPQRALRTDTQYF.

This clonotype showed up just a few times. The chain is built from TRBV6-2 or TRBV6-3 and TRBJ2-5, with D tentatively TRBD2 (6 bases). The CDR3 runs 14 residues. V lost 9 bases and J lost 6, with 20 bases in between. The germline V gene has CDR1 MNHEY and CDR2 SVGEGT. The CDR3 DNA is TGTGCCAGTTATGGGACCGGGACTGTGAAGACCCAGTACTTC. Residues: CASYGTGTVKTQYF.

V is TRBV12-3 or TRBV12-4 and J is TRBJ1-2; a weak D match, TRBD1 (6 bases). V dropped 4 bases and J dropped 3 bases, with 12 bases sitting between them. The CDR3 covers 14 residues. CDR3 nucleotide sequence: TGTGCCAGCAGTTCATCACAGGGATACTATGGCTACACCTTC. This encodes CASSSSQGYYGYTF.

The rearrangement joins TRBV20-1 to TRBJ2-7; maybe TRBD2 (5 bases). V was cut by 0 bases and J by 3 bases, with 12 bases left in between. Germline V gives CDR1 DFQATT, CDR2 SNEGSKA (reference sequence). This CDR3 comprises 14 residues. Here the CDR3 DNA reads TGCAGTGCTAGAGATCCGGGAAGGAACTACGAGCAGTACTTC. This gives the protein CSARDPGRNYEQYF.

The chain links TRBV10-3 to TRBJ2-1; perhaps TRBD2 as D (7 bases). In germline, CDR1 is ENHRY, CDR2 SYGVKD. V was trimmed by 7 bases and J by 0 bases, leaving 16 bases between them. CDR3 length equals 16 residues. DNA of the CDR3: TGTGCCATCATGGGCGGGCGGGGGCCCTCCTACAATGAGCAGTTCTTC. Encoded protein: CAIMGGRGPSYNEQFF.

The rearrangement joins TRBV4-3 to TRBJ2-7; 8 bases line up with TRBD1. The CDR3 totals 15 residues. The germline gives CDR1 LGHNA, CDR2 YSLEER. Unmatched junction bases numbered 9, after V lost 3 bases and J lost 5 bases. CDR3 loop: CASSQLYTGGNEQYF. Here the CDR3 DNA reads TGCGCCAGCAGCCAGCTATATACAGGGGGAAACGAGCAGTACTTC.

This clonotype appeared a few times. This chain connects TRBV25-1 to TRBJ1-1, with D perhaps matching TRBD1 (5 bases). V lost 3 bases, J lost 11 bases, and 13 bases lay in between. The CDR3 is 12 amino acids. Looked up from germline, CDR1 is MGHDK and CDR2 is SYGVNS. CDR3 bases: TGTGCCAGCAGTGACGGGTACCGGGGGGCTTTCTTT. Protein product: CASSDGYRGAFF.

This clonotype was seen a handful of times. The chain is built from TRBV5-8 and TRBJ2-5, with D unclear. V lost 4 bases and J 2 bases, leaving 12 bases between the germline ends. CDR1 and CDR2 (germline): SGHTS, YDEGEE. This CDR3 has 14 amino acids. In nucleotides, the CDR3 is TGTGCCAGCAGCCCCAATGGTCTACAAGAGACCCAGTACTTC. Its protein is CASSPNGLQETQYF.

The chain couples TRBV11-2 to TRBJ2-1; D possibly corresponds to TRBD1 (5 bases). The V and J ends lost 5 bases and 2 bases respectively, with 13 bases between them. The CDR3 runs to 15 residues. Germline V gives CDR1 SGHAT, CDR2 FQNNGV. CDR3 residues: CASSLDSFTYNEQFF. CDR3 bases: TGTGCCAGCAGCCTCGACAGTTTTACCTACAATGAGCAGTTCTTC.